The present TCR beta chain was sequenced within a study of T-cell reconstitution after alpha-beta-depleted transplantation in children. Findings of the study overall: Roughly two months post-transplant, alpha-beta T cells reportedly originated from several hundred graft clones that had expanded. Surviving recipient cells, namely T cells and thymic progenitors, were the source of high day-60 TCRbeta diversity in some patients.

TCRbeta library preparation incorporated unique molecular identifiers. Via MiXCR, TCRdb re-called the PCR reads, giving one row per CDR3 protein. The profile shows about 78,000 distinct CDR3 sequences, roughly 15% of them singletons. As concerns this clonotype: Its specificity is not known.

V trimming: 1 base; J trimming: 4 bases; junction bases outside the gene matches: 7. CDR3 length equals 15 residues. Germline V gives CDR1 SGDLS, CDR2 YYNGEE. Material: PBMCs, mostly from graft donor cells, obtained 180 days after TCRalphabeta/CD19-depleted stem cell transplant. V usage is TRBV9 and J usage is TRBJ2-5, with TRBD2 identical over 7 bases. The TCR sequence derives from a male patient between 2 and 10 years old who had a stem cell transplant for acute lymphoblastic leukemia, so the T cells may come from the graft donor. CDR3 region: CASSVTSGARETQYF. DNA of the CDR3: TGTGCCAGCAGCGTAACGAGCGGGGCCAGAGAGACCCAGTACTTC.